This TCR beta chain was documented in a study of blood T cell repertoires in COVID-19. Study summary: Both acute and convalescent COVID-19 samples were obtained from the United States, Italy and Spain.

The germline V gene has CDR1 SGHRS and CDR2 YFSETQ. The length of the CDR3 is 14 residues. Trimming removed 4 bases at V and 4 bases at J, with 11 bases between. TCRdb's table, derived via immunoSEQ multiplex PCR, lists solely in-frame clones and lacks some. The repertoire holds about 170,000 clones, with 88% as singletons. The sequencing sample was made of peripheral blood. The receptor's source is a man between 60 and 75 years old with acute or convalescent COVID-19. The chain recombines TRBV5-1 with TRBJ2-2; D is perhaps TRBD1 (5 bases). The CDR3 DNA sequence: TGCGCCAGCAGCCCTGGGGCCACCACCGGGGAGCTGTTTTTT. Translated, it gives CASSPGATTGELFF.